A single sample gave rise to the 26 T cell receptor beta chains below, sequenced in a study of CD8 T cells in ankylosing spondylitis. Using its own MiXCR run on the 5' RACE reads, TCRdb lists one record per CDR3 protein. The table lists a few hundred thousand distinct CDR3 sequences, over 8.5% of them singletons. Sequencing input: blood, either unsorted or a sorted T cell fraction (not recorded which). These receptors all stem from a male donor with ankylosing spondylitis or in good health (not recorded which).

Judged by abundance, this clonotype is large. The rearrangement joins TRBV6-4 to TRBJ2-5; TRBD2 agrees at 12 bases. Germline lookup yields CDR1 MRHNA and CDR2 SNTAGT. This CDR3 has 15 amino acids. V dropped 6 bases and J dropped 4; count of bases not matched to a gene: 6. The CDR3 sequence is CASSMTSGGLETQYF. The CDR3 DNA reads as TGTGCCAGCAGCATGACTAGCGGGGGTTTAGAGACCCAGTACTTC.

In nucleotides, the CDR3 is TGTGCCAGCAGCCAAGTATCAGGGCACGACGAGCAGTACTTC. Translation gives CASSQVSGHDEQYF. The rearrangement joins TRBV3-1 to TRBJ2-7, with D maybe TRBD1 (5 bases). V was pared by 1 base and J by 5 bases, with 12 bases between. CDR1 and CDR2 (germline): LGHDT, YNNKEL (reference sequence). The length of the CDR3 is 14 residues.

The V call is TRBV12-5, the J call TRBJ1-3; D uncertain. The V end lost 0 bases, the J end lost 4 bases, and 13 bases lay between the germline ends. In germline, CDR1 is LGHNT, CDR2 FRNRAP. This CDR3 region has 16 residues. Here the CDR3 DNA reads TGTGCTAGTGGTTTGGTGGCGACATCTCCAGGAAACACCATATATTTT. Protein: CASGLVATSPGNTIYF.

The table lists this clonotype with many counts. This rearrangement joins TRBV12-3 or TRBV12-4 to TRBJ1-6; no firm D call. The V and J ends lost 6 bases and 7 bases respectively, with 16 bases between them. This CDR3 region has 15 residues. The CDR3 nucleotides are TGTGCCAGCAGGTTCAATTTGGACCTAAATTCACCCCTCCACTTT. Translation: CASRFNLDLNSPLHF.

This clonotype showed up just a few times. The chain combines TRBV5-8 with TRBJ1-4, with TRBD1 as a possible D gene (6 bases). With 4 bases removed from V and 12 bases from J, the gap between germline ends came to 13 bases. The CDR3 consists of 12 residues. The germline gives CDR1 SGHTS, CDR2 YDEGEE. In DNA form, the CDR3 reads TGTGCCAGCAGCAACCGAGAGGGGGAACTGTTTTTT. Translating gives CASSNREGELFF. Together with reference TRBV5-8 and TRBJ1-4, the CDR3 gives the full variable domain: EAGVTQSPTHLIKTRGQQATLRCSPISGHTSVYWYQQALGLGLQFLLWYDEGEERNRGNFPPRFSGRQFPNYSSELNVNALELEDSALYLCASSNREGELFFGSGTQLSVL.

This clonotype was seen many times. The chain is built from TRBV12-3 or TRBV12-4 and TRBJ1-3; unclear D gene. Trimming removed 2 bases at V and 0 bases at J, with 11 bases between. The CDR3 runs to 16 residues. The CDR3, as DNA: TGTGCCAGCAGTTTAATCGGCAGGTCCTCTGGAAACACCATATATTTT. This codes for CASSLIGRSSGNTIYF.

This clonotype has a count of ten or more. This chain joins TRBV29-1 and TRBJ1-4; D not resolved. Germline CDR1 reads SQVTM; CDR2 reads ANQGSEA. The CDR3 totals 10 residues. V shed 7 bases and J shed 7 bases, with 7 bases lying between them. CDR3 region: CSAWGEKLFF. CDR3 bases: TGCAGCGCTTGGGGTGAAAAACTGTTTTTT. Drawing the rest from reference TRBV29-1 and TRBJ1-4, the complete variable domain is SAVISQKPSRDICQRGTSLTIQCQVDSQVTMMFWYRQQPGQSLTLIATANQGSEATYESGFVIDKFPISRPNLTFSTLTVSNMSPEDSSIYLCSAWGEKLFFGSGTQLSVL.

Here the CDR3 reads CASSQQGITIYNEQFF. The CDR3 DNA reads as TGTGCCAGCAGCCAACAGGGGATTACAATCTACAATGAGCAGTTCTTC. The chain employs TRBV14 and TRBJ2-1; D is possibly TRBD1 (6 bases). V gave up 2 bases and J gave up 3 bases, with 14 bases separating them. Germline values: CDR1 SGHDN, CDR2 FVKESK. The CDR3 contains 16 residues.

The sample holds many counts of this clonotype. J is TRBJ2-7 and V is TRBV7-8; no clear D gene. The length of the CDR3 is 13 residues. Germline CDR1 and CDR2: SGHVS and FQNEAQ. V was pared by 5 bases and J by 3 bases, with 11 bases between. For the CDR3, the DNA is TGTGCCAGCAGCCCGAGCCGTGGCTACGAGCAGTACTTC. Amino acid sequence: CASSPSRGYEQYF.

Many counts were recorded for this clonotype. This CDR3 reads CASSSDWDGNTEAFF. Written as DNA, the CDR3 is TGTGCCAGCAGTTCCGATTGGGACGGTAACACTGAAGCTTTCTTT. The chain combines TRBV12-3 or TRBV12-4 with TRBJ1-1, with D possibly matching TRBD1 (5 bases). Trimming cost V 4 bases and J 2 bases, with 14 bases left between them. There are 15 residues in the CDR3.

The chain combines TRBV12-5 with TRBJ2-1; D is possibly TRBD2 (6 bases). V lost 6 bases and J lost 7, with 19 bases in between. Germline V gene lookup returns CDR1 LGHNT and CDR2 FRNRAP. CDR3 size: 15 residues. The CDR3 bases are TGTGCTAGTGGGCTGGGAGTGGGAGGAATAAATGAGCAGTTCTTC. Translation: CASGLGVGGINEQFF.

This clonotype occurred many times. This chain uses TRBV5-6 with TRBJ1-2; D may be TRBD1 (5 bases). The CDR3 length is 16 residues. V was cut by 4 bases and J by 3 bases, with 19 bases left in between. From germline, CDR1 is SGHDT and CDR2 YYEEEE. CDR3 sequence reads: CASSPKLLTAHYGYTF. CDR3 sequence (DNA): TGTGCCAGCAGCCCGAAACTCTTGACAGCCCACTATGGCTACACCTTC. The full variable domain, with the rest looked up from reference TRBV5-6 and TRBJ1-2, is DAGVTQSPTHLIKTRGQQVTLRCSPKSGHDTVSWYQQALGQGPQFIFQYYEEEERQRGNFPDRFSGHQFPNYSSELNVNALLLGDSALYLCASSPKLLTAHYGYTFGSGTRLTVV.

This clonotype was recorded many times. This chain's CDR3 is CASSVGIEQYF. Here the CDR3 DNA reads TGTGCCAGCAGCGTAGGGATCGAGCAGTACTTC. This sequence joins TRBV21-1 and TRBJ2-7. TRBV21-1 is a listed pseudogene. CDR3 length: 11 amino acids.

The rearrangement uses TRBV28 and TRBJ1-5; possibly TRBD1 for D (5 bases). Trimming took 7 bases from V and 2 from J, leaving 15 bases between them. Per the germline V gene, CDR1 is MDHEN and CDR2 is SYDVKM. The CDR3 contains 15 residues. DNA for the CDR3: TGTGCCAGCACCACACGGGGGAGCGGCAATCAGCCCCAGCATTTT. Protein product: CASTTRGSGNQPQHF.

This clonotype was found many times. This chain's CDR3 is CASSPVRGGTTDTQYF. In DNA form, the CDR3 reads TGCGCCAGCAGCCCGGTTAGGGGGGGAACCACAGATACGCAGTATTTT. The rearrangement uses TRBV5-1 and TRBJ2-3; D possibly corresponds to TRBD2 (7 bases). Germline values: CDR1 SGHRS, CDR2 YFSETQ. The CDR3 contains 16 residues. Trimming pared 4 bases from V and 2 bases from J, leaving 17 bases between.

This clonotype has ten or more counts. The rearrangement links TRBV9 to TRBJ2-1, with TRBD1 matching over 10 bases. J lost 4 bases, V lost 0 bases, and 4 bases had no gene match. Looked up from germline, CDR1 is SGDLS and CDR2 is YYNGEE. This CDR3 comprises 16 residues. The CDR3 reads CASSVGGQGGYNEQFF. Here the CDR3 DNA reads TGTGCCAGCAGCGTAGGTGGACAGGGGGGTTACAATGAGCAGTTCTTC.

This sequence joins TRBV6-2 or TRBV6-3 and TRBJ2-7, with D perhaps TRBD2 (5 bases). Germline CDR1 is MNHEY and CDR2 is SVGEGT. Trimming took 6 bases from V and 5 from J, leaving 11 bases between them. The CDR3 runs to 12 residues. In nucleotides, the CDR3 is TGTGCCAGCAGCCACGTCGGGGACGAGCAGTACTTC. This gives the protein CASSHVGDEQYF.

This clonotype was counted only a few times. This sequence joins TRBV2 and TRBJ2-1; maybe TRBD2 (5 bases). The germline CDR1 and CDR2 sequences are SNHLY and FYNNEI. V was cut by 5 bases and J by 7 bases, with 15 bases left in between. This CDR3 region has 14 residues. The CDR3 is CASSPLRPGNEQFF. The CDR3 region has the DNA TGTGCCAGCAGTCCCCTTCGTCCGGGGAATGAGCAGTTCTTC.

This clonotype showed up just a few times. V gene TRBV7-9 combines with J gene TRBJ1-2, with D uncertain. Germline V CDR1 and CDR2: SEHNR, FQNEAQ (reference sequence). This CDR3 contains 16 residues. Trimming stripped 3 bases from V and 6 bases from J, with 20 bases between. CDR3 amino acids: CASSFTTGPARDGYTF. Here the CDR3 DNA reads TGTGCCAGCAGCTTCACCACCGGACCGGCTAGGGATGGCTACACCTTC.

The chain has TRBV29-1 and TRBJ2-3; D might be TRBD2 (6 bases). The CDR3 contains 14 residues. Trimming removed 2 bases from V and 0 bases from J, with 9 bases in between. Germline CDR1 and CDR2: SQVTM and ANQGSEA. CDR3 in amino acids: CSVERLASTDTQYF. CDR3 coding DNA: TGCAGCGTTGAACGGCTAGCGAGCACAGATACGCAGTATTTT.

The rearrangement links TRBV2 to TRBJ2-7; D gene uncertain. V dropped 3 bases and J dropped 6 bases, with 15 bases sitting between them. CDR3 size: 14 residues. From germline, CDR1 is SNHLY and CDR2 FYNNEI. This CDR3 is CASSDLVMGSEQYF. CDR3 DNA sequence: TGTGCCAGCAGTGACCTGGTCATGGGGTCCGAGCAGTACTTC. Based on the CDR3 plus reference TRBV2 and TRBJ2-7, the full variable domain is EPEVTQTPSHQVTQMGQEVILRCVPISNHLYFYWYRQILGQKVEFLVSFYNNEISEKSEIFDDQFSVERPDGSNFTLKIRSTKLEDSAMYFCASSDLVMGSEQYFGPGTRLTVT.

This clonotype was picked up many times. The V gene is TRBV20-1, the J gene TRBJ2-5; D uncertain. V was shortened by 4 bases and J by 1 base, with 16 bases between the two germline ends. The CDR3 is 15 amino acids. Per the germline V gene, CDR1 is DFQATT and CDR2 is SNEGSKA (reference sequence). The CDR3 loop reads CSAIDPHSSQETQYF. The CDR3 bases are TGCAGTGCTATAGACCCTCACAGCTCCCAAGAGACCCAGTACTTC.

This clonotype occurred a few times. The V call is TRBV29-1, the J call TRBJ2-3, with D unresolved. Germline V gives CDR1 SQVTM, CDR2 ANQGSEA. The CDR3 totals 14 residues. V shed 2 bases and J shed 3 bases, with 12 bases lying between them. The CDR3 protein is CSVELGRGTDTQYF. CDR3 DNA: TGCAGCGTTGAACTGGGCAGAGGTACAGATACGCAGTATTTT.

This chain uses TRBV4-1 with TRBJ2-3; no definite D call. Trimming removed 1 base from V and 4 bases from J, with 12 bases in between. Germline loops: CDR1 MGHRA, CDR2 YSYEKL. The CDR3 has 15 amino acids. As DNA, the CDR3 is TGCGCCAGCAGCCAAGGCCTCGGTACCGCAGATACGCAGTATTTT. Protein product: CASSQGLGTADTQYF.

The rearrangement joins TRBV5-5 to TRBJ1-1; 10 bases agree with TRBD1. Germline-derived CDR1 and CDR2 are SGHKS and YYEKEE (reference sequence). The J segment lost 3 bases and the V segment lost 4 bases, leaving 9 bases of the junction unmatched. The CDR3 runs to 16 residues. The CDR3 sequence: CASSRGTGVIYTEAFF. In DNA, the CDR3 is TGTGCCAGCAGCCGGGGGACAGGGGTAATCTACACTGAAGCTTTCTTT.

This clonotype has a count of ten or more. The genes are TRBV10-3 and TRBJ2-4, with D uncertain. V was clipped by 4 bases and J by 8 bases, with 12 bases between them. Germline CDR1 reads ENHRY; CDR2 reads SYGVKD. The length of the CDR3 is 13 residues. CDR3 bases: TGTGCCATCAGTGCGGGTCCGGCTGACATTCAGTACTTC. This codes for CAISAGPADIQYF.